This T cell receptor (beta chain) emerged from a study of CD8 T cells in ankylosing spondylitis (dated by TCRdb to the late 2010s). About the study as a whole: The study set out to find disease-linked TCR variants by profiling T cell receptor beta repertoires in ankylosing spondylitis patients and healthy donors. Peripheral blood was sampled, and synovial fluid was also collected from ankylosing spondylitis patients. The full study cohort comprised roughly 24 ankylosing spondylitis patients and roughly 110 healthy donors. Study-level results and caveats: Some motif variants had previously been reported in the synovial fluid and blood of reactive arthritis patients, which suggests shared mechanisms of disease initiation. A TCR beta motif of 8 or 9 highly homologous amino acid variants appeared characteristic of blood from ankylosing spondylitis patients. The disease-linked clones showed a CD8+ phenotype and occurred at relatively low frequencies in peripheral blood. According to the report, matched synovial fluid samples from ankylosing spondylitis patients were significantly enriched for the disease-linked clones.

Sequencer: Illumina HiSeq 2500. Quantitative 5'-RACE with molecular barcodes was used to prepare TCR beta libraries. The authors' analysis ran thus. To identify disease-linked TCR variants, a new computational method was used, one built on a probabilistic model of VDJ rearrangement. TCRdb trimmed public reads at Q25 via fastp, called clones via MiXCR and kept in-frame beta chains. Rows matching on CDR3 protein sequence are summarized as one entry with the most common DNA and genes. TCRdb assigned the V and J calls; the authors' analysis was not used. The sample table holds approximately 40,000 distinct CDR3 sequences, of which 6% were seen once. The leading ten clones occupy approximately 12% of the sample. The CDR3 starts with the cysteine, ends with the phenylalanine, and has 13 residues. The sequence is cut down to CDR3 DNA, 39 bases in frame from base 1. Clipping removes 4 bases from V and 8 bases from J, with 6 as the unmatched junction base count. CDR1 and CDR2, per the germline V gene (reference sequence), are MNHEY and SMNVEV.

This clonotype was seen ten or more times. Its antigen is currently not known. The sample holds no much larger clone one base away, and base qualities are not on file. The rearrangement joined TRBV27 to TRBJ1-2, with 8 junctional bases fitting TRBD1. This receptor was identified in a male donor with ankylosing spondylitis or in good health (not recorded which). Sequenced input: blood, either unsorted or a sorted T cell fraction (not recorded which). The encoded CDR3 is CASSYPGGSGYTF. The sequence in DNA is TGTGCCAGCAGTTACCCAGGGGGCAGCGGCTACACCTTC.